Reported below is one TCR beta chain. Its target is unknown. The sample is drawn from a study of pediatric ulcerative colitis. The study, taken as a whole, reports: Blood samples from a couple of patients yielded substantially fewer templates and were excluded from blood-rectal overlap analysis. Rectal repertoires separated controls, mild-moderate and acute severe colitis.

In germline, CDR1 is SGHDT, CDR2 YYEEEE. The CDR3 is 15 residues long. V lost 4 bases to trimming and J lost 8 bases; unmatched junction nucleotides: 8. Sequencing was at survey level. TCRdb's copy holds only in-frame clones and misses some; the assay was immunoSEQ multiplex PCR. The repertoire consists of about 64,000 clones, with about three quarters occurring once and the leading ten covering roughly 5.5%. The genes are TRBV5-6 and TRBJ1-4; TRBD1 matches 10 bases. Sequenced sample: blood. This TCR came from a boy aged 10-17 years with moderate ulcerative colitis. The DNA for the CDR3 is TGTGCCAGCAGCGGAAGACAGGGGGCGGCAGAAAAACTGTTTTTT. Translated, it gives CASSGRQGAAEKLFF.